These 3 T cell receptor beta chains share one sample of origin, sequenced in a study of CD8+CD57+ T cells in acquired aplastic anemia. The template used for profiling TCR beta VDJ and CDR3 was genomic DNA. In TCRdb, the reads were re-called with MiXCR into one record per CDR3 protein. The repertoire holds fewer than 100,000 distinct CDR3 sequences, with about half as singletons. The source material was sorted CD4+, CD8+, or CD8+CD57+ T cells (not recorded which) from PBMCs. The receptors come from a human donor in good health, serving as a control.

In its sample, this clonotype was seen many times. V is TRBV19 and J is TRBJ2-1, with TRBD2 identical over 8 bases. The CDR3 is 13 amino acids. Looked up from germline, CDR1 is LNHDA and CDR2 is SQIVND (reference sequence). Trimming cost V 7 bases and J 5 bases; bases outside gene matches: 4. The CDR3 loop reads CASNAGGHNEQFF. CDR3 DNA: TGTGCCAGTAACGCGGGAGGCCACAATGAGCAGTTCTTC.

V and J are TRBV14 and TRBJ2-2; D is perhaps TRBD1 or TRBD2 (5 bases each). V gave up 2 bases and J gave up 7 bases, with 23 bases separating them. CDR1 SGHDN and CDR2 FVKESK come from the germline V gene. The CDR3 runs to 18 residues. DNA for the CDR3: TGTGCCAGCAGCCAAACCCCTACTAAGGCAGGGAGCATCGGGGAGCTGTTTTTT. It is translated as CASSQTPTKAGSIGELFF. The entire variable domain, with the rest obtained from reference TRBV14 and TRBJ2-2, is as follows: EAGVTQFPSHSVIEKGQTVTLRCDPISGHDNLYWYRRVMGKEIKFLLHFVKESKQDESGMPNNRFLAERTGGTYSTLKVQPAELEDSGVYFCASSQTPTKAGSIGELFFGEGSRLTVL.

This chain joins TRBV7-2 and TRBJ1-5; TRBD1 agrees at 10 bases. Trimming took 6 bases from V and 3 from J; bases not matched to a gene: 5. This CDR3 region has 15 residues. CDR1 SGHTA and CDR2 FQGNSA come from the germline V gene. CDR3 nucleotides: TGTGCCAGCAGAACAGACAGGGGGCCCAATCAGCCCCAGCATTTT. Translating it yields CASRTDRGPNQPQHF.